A selection of T cell receptor beta chains follows, all from one sample in a study of blood T cells in healthy people across ages. TCRdb analysed the 5' RACE reads with MiXCR anew, one entry per CDR3 protein. The table records 700,000 to 900,000 distinct CDR3 sequences, more than 25% of them present only once. This sample was also put to use in a study of T cells of mothers and their children.

Specimen: blood. Source of these receptors: a boy aged 5-17 years in good health. Each CDR3 is given with its conserved first and last residue. Each record gives: J gene, clone size, CDR3 length, V gene, D gene, CDR3 protein, CDR3 DNA. D genes are given only for firm matches. Clone size is given for some rows only: seen once, a few or many times, or a class if the clone is expanded.

>TRBJ1-1|few|13|TRBV7-6|-
CASSLFRDTEASF
TGTGCCAGCAGCTTATTCAGGGACACTGAAGCTTCCTTT
>TRBJ2-7|-|15|TRBV18|-
CASSTTGTVSYEQYF
TGTGCCAGCTCAACAACAGGGACGGTCTCCTACGAGCAGTACTTC
>TRBJ2-1|few|17|TRBV24-1|-
CATSDFPFVGGSNEQFF
TGTGCCACCAGTGATTTCCCCTTCGTGGGGGGTTCAAATGAGCAGTTCTTC
>TRBJ2-2|-|15|TRBV5-1|-
CASSLVGADTGELFF
TGCGCCAGCAGCTTGGTGGGGGCCGACACCGGGGAGCTGTTTTTT
>TRBJ2-7|-|14|TRBV5-1|TRBD1
CANSQTGDPYEQYF
TGCGCCAACAGCCAGACAGGGGATCCCTACGAGCAGTACTTC
>TRBJ2-7|-|11|TRBV29-1|-
CSGEQGSEQYF
TGCAGCGGTGAACAGGGTAGCGAGCAGTACTTC
>TRBJ1-2|many|13|TRBV12-3/TRBV12-4|-
CASSPGPTYGYTF
TGTGCCAGCAGTCCCGGGCCTACCTATGGCTACACCTTC
>TRBJ1-1|once|15|TRBV29-1|-
CSVEDRQIMNTEAFF
TGCAGCGTTGAAGATCGACAGATAATGAACACTGAAGCTTTCTTT
>TRBJ2-7|few|14|TRBV7-2|-
CASSLEWSDNEQYF
TGTGCCAGCAGCTTAGAATGGAGCGACAACGAGCAGTACTTC
>TRBJ1-4|-|18|TRBV7-8|-
CASTPDEARDATNEKLFF
TGTGCCAGCACGCCCGACGAGGCCCGGGATGCAACTAATGAAAAACTGTTTTTT
>TRBJ1-2|-|14|TRBV4-1|TRBD1
CASSQVGTDPGYTF
TGCGCCAGCAGCCAAGTGGGGACAGATCCGGGCTACACCTTC
>TRBJ2-7|many|18|TRBV4-2|TRBD2
CASSQVGSGGELTYEQYF
TGTGCCAGCAGCCAAGTGGGATCGGGGGGGGAGCTGACCTACGAGCAGTACTTC
>TRBJ1-1|-|13|TRBV5-4|-
CASSLGVKTEAFF
TGTGCCAGCAGCTTGGGGGTGAAGACTGAAGCTTTCTTT
>TRBJ2-3|-|15|TRBV5-1|-
CASSLSGSWTDTQYF
TGCGCCAGCAGCTTGTCAGGGAGCTGGACAGATACGCAGTATTTT
>TRBJ2-3|-|16|TRBV5-1|TRBD2
CASSLDSGRSTDTQYF
TGCGCCAGCAGCTTGGATAGCGGGCGTAGCACAGATACGCAGTATTTT
>TRBJ2-7|-|15|TRBV6-1|TRBD1
CASSEPGQGSTSKYF
TGTGCCAGCAGTGAACCTGGACAGGGGTCTACGAGCAAGTACTTC
>TRBJ1-4|-|14|TRBV6-1|TRBD1
CASRRTGVNEKLFF
TGTGCCAGCAGACGGACAGGGGTTAATGAAAAACTGTTTTTT
>TRBJ1-2|-|16|TRBV7-6|TRBD1
CASSQSFLDRGDGYTF
TGTGCCAGCAGCCAATCATTCTTAGACAGGGGAGATGGCTACACCTTC
>TRBJ2-3|-|13|TRBV24-1|-
CATSEPSTDTQYF
TGTGCCACCAGTGAGCCTAGCACAGATACGCAGTATTTT
>TRBJ2-7|-|14|TRBV29-1|TRBD1
CSVTRDRVLGEQYF
TGCAGCGTCACCCGGGACAGGGTCTTAGGCGAGCAGTACTTC
>TRBJ1-2|-|16|TRBV9|-
CASSVDLRISNYGYTF
TGTGCCAGCAGCGTAGATCTCAGGATTTCCAACTATGGCTACACCTTC
>TRBJ2-7|-|14|TRBV7-2|-
CASSLDSRSYEQYF
TGTGCCAGCAGCTTAGACAGCCGCTCCTACGAGCAGTACTTC
>TRBJ1-5|-|16|TRBV6-1|-
CASSPAIPYGNQPQHF
TGTGCCAGCAGTCCCGCTATCCCTTATGGCAATCAGCCCCAGCATTTT
>TRBJ1-1|-|14|TRBV18|-
CASSPPRSNTEAFF
TGTGCCAGCTCACCACCGAGATCGAACACTGAAGCTTTCTTT
>TRBJ2-5|few|15|TRBV5-1|-
CASSLGSSTQETQYF
TGCGCCAGCAGCTTGGGCTCTTCTACCCAAGAGACCCAGTACTTC
>TRBJ1-1|once|13|TRBV29-1|-
CSAGGQQNTEAFF
TGCAGCGCCGGAGGACAGCAGAACACTGAAGCTTTCTTT